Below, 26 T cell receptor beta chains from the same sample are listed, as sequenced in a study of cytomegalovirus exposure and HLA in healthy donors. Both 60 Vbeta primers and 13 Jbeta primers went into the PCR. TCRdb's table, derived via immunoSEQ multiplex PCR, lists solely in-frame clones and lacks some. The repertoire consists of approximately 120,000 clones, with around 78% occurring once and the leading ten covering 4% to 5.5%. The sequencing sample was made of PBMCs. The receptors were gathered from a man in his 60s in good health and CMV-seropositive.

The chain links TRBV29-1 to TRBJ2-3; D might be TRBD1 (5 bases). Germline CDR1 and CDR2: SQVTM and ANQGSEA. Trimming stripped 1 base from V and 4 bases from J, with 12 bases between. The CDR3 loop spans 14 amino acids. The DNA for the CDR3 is TGCAGCGTTGAAGCCCAGGGTGATGCAGATACGCAGTATTTT. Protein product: CSVEAQGDADTQYF.

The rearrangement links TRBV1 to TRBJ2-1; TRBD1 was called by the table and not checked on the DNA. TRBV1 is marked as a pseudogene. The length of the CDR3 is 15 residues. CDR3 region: CTSSQDGQGYNEQFF. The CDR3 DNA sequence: TGCACCAGCAGCCAAGATGGACAGGGTTACAATGAGCAGTTCTTC.

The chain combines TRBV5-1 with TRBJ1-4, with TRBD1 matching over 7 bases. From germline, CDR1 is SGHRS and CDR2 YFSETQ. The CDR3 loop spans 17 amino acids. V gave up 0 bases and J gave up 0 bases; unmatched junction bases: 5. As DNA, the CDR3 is TGCGCCAGCAGCTTGGTCAGGGGGATTGCAACTAATGAAAAACTGTTTTTT. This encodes CASSLVRGIATNEKLFF. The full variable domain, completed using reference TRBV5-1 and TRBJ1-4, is KAGVTQTPRYLIKTRGQQVTLSCSPISGHRSVSWYQQTPGQGLQFLFEYFSETQRNKGNFPGRFSGRQFSNSRSEMNVSTLELGDSALYLCASSLVRGIATNEKLFFGSGTQLSVL.

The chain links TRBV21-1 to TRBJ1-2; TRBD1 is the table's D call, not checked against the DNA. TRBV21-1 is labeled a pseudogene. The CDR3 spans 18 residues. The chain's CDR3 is CASSKDRRTGGGGYGYTF. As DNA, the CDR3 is TGTGCCAGCAGCAAAGACCGCCGAACAGGGGGCGGTGGGTATGGCTACACCTTC.

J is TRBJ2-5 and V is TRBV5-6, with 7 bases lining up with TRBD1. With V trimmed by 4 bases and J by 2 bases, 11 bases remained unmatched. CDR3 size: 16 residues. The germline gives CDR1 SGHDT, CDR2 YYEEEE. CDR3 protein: CASSPLGTAHQETQYF. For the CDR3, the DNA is TGTGCCAGCAGCCCACTGGGGACAGCACATCAAGAGACCCAGTACTTC. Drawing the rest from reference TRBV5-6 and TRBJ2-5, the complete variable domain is DAGVTQSPTHLIKTRGQQVTLRCSPKSGHDTVSWYQQALGQGPQFIFQYYEEEERQRGNFPDRFSGHQFPNYSSELNVNALLLGDSALYLCASSPLGTAHQETQYFGPGTRLLVL.

CDR3 DNA sequence: TGTGCCAGCAGTTTTGAACTAGCGGGTCCTTACTCCTACGAGCAGTACTTC. Amino acid sequence: CASSFELAGPYSYEQYF. V usage is TRBV28 and J usage is TRBJ2-7, with 9 bases aligning to TRBD2. V lost 3 bases to trimming and J lost 0 bases; unmatched junction nucleotides: 9. CDR1 and CDR2 from the germline V gene are MDHEN and SYDVKM. The CDR3 has 17 residues. Filled out from reference TRBV28 and TRBJ2-7, the complete variable domain reads DVKVTQSSRYLVKRTGEKVFLECVQDMDHENMFWYRQDPGLGLRLIYFSYDVKMKEKGDIPEGYSVSREKKERFSLILESASTNQTSMYLCASSFELAGPYSYEQYFGPGTRLTVT.

CDR3 in amino acids: CASSGDRVGDEQYF. CDR3 nucleotides: TGTGCCAGCAGTGGGGACAGGGTGGGGGACGAGCAGTACTTC. J is TRBJ2-7 and V is TRBV2; 9 bases align to TRBD1. Germline CDR1 reads SNHLY; CDR2 reads FYNNEI. CDR3 length equals 14 residues. The V gene end was trimmed by 4 bases and the J gene end by 5 bases; junction bases not matched to a gene: 6.

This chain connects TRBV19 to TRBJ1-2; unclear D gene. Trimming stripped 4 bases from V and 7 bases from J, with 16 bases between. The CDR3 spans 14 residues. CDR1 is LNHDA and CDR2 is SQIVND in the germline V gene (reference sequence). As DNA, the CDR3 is TGTGCCAGTAGTACTAAGGCCGGGGTTCGTGGCTACACCTTC. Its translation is CASSTKAGVRGYTF.

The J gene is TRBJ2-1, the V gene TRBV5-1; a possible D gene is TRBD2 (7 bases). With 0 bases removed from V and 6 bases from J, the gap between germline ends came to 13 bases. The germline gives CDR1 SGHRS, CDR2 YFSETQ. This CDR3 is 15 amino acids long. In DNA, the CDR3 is TGCGCCAGCAGCTTGGCGGGCGGGGGCTCCAATGAGCAGTTCTTC. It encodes CASSLAGGGSNEQFF.

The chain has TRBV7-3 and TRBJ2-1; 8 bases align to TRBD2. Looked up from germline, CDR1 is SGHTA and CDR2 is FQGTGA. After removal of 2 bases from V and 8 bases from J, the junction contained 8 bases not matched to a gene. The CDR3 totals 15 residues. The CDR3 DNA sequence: TGTGCCAGCAGCTTAGTGCCGGGGGGGCCTGATGAGCAGTTCTTC. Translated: CASSLVPGGPDEQFF.

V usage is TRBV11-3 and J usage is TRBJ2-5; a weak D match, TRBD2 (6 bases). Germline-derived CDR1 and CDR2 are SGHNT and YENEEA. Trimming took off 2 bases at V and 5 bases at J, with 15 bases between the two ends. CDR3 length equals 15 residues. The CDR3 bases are TGTGCCAGCAGCTTATTCTCGGGGGTATCGGAGACCCAGTACTTC. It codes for CASSLFSGVSETQYF.

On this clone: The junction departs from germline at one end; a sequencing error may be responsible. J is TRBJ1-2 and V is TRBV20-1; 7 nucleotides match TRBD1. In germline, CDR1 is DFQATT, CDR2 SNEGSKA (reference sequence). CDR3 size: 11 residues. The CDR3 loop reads CSARQGERYPF. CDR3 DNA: TGCAGTGCTAGACAGGGGGAACGCTACCCCTTC.

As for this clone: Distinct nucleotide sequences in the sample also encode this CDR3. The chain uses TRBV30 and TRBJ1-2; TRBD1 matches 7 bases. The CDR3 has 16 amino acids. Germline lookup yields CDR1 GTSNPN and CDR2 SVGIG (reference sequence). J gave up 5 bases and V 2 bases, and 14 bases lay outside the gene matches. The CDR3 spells CAWSLNLRGKRYGYTF. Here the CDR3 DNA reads TGTGCCTGGAGTCTCAATCTCAGGGGGAAGAGGTATGGCTACACCTTC.

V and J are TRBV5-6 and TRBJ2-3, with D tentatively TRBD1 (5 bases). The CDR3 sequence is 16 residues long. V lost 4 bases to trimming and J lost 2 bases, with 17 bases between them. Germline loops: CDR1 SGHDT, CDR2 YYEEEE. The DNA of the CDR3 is TGTGCCAGCAGCGTCCCAGGGATCGGTATCACAGATACGCAGTATTTT. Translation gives CASSVPGIGITDTQYF.

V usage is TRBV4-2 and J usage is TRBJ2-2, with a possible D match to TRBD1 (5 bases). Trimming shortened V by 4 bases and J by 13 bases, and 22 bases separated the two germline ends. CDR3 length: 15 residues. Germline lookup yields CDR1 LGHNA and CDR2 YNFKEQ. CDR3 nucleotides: TGTGCCAGCAGCCCGCAAAACCCTGACAGTCTGGGGCTGTTTTTT. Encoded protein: CASSPQNPDSLGLFF.

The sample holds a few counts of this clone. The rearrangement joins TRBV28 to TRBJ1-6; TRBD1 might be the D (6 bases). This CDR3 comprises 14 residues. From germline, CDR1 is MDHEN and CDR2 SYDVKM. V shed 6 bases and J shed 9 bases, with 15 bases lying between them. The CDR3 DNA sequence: TGTGCCAGCAGCTCAGGGGACCGAGCTTCACCCCTCCACTTT. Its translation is CASSSGDRASPLHF.

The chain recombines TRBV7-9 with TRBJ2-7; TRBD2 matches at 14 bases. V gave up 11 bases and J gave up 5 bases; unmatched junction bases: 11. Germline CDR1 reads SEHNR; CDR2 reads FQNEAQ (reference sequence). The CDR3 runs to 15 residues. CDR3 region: CAWLGRTSGGHEQYF. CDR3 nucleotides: TGTGCCTGGCTCGGCCGGACTAGCGGGGGGCACGAGCAGTACTTC.

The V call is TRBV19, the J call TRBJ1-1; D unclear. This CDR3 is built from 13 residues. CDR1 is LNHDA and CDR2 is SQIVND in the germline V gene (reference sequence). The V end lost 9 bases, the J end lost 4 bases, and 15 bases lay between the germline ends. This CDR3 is CASRTPRVTEAFF. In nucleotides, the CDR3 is TGTGCCAGCCGGACCCCGAGGGTCACTGAAGCTTTCTTT.

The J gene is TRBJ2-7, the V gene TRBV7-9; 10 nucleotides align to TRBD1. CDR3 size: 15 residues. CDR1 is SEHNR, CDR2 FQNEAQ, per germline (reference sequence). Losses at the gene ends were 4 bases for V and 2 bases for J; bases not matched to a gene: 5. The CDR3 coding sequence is TGTGCCAGCAGCTCGCCCGGGACAGGGGCCTACGAGCAGTACTTC. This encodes CASSSPGTGAYEQYF.

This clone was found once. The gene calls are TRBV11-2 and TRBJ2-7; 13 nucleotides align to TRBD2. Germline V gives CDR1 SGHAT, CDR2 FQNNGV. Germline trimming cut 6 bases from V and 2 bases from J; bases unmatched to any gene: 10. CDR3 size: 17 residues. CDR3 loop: CASSPTSGGAITYEQYF. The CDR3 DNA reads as TGTGCCAGCAGTCCAACTAGCGGGGGGGCGATCACCTACGAGCAGTACTTC.

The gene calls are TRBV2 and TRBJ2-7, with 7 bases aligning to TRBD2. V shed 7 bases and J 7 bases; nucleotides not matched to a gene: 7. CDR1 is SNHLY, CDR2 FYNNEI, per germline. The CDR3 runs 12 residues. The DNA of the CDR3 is TGTGCCAGCAACGGGGGGAGTGGGGAGCAGTACTTC. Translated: CASNGGSGEQYF.

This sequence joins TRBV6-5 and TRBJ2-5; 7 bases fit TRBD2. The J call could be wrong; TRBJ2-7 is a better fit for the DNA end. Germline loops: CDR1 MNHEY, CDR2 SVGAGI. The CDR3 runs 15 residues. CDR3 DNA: TGTGCCAGCAGGCCGACAGCGGGGAGTGGATACGAGCAGTACTTC. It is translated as CASRPTAGSGYEQYF.

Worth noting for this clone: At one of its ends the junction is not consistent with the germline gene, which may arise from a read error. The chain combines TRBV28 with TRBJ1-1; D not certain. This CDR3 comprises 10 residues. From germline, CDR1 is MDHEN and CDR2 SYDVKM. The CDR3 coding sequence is TGCCCGCCGAACTACACTGAAGCTTTCTTT. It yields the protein CPPNYTEAFF. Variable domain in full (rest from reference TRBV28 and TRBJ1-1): DVKVTQSSRYLVKRTGEKVFLECVQDMDHENMFWYRQDPGLGLRLIYFSYDVKMKEKGDIPEGYSVSREKKERFSLILESASTNQTSMYLCPPNYTEAFFGQGTRLTVV.

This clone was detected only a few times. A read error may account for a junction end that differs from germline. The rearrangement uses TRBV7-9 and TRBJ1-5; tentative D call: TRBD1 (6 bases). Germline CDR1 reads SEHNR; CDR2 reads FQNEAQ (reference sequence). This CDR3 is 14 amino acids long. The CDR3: CSSSQGGIGQPQHF. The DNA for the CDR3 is TGTTCCAGCAGCCAAGGGGGAATTGGTCAGCCCCAGCATTTT.

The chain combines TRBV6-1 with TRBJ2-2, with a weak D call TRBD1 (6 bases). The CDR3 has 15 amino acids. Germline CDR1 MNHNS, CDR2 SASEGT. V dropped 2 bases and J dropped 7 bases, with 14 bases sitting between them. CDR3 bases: TGTGCCAGCAGTGAATCGGCAGGGGTAGGCGGGGAGCTGTTTTTT. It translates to CASSESAGVGGELFF.

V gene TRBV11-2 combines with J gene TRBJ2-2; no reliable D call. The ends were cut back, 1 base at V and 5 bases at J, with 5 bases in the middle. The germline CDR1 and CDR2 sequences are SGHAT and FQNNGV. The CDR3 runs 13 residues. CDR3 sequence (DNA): TGTGCCAGCAGCTTAGTTCTTACCGGGGAGCTGTTTTTT. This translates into CASSLVLTGELFF.